This note documents a single T cell receptor beta chain sequence. The antigen is not known. TCRdb passed the reads through MiXCR, listing each CDR3 protein once. The sample holds about 680,000 distinct CDR3 sequences, 20% to 25% seen once. The V end was cut by 0 bases, the J end by 9 bases, with 15 bases between. CDR3 length: 14 residues. Germline-derived CDR1 and CDR2 are DFQATT and SNEGSKA (reference sequence). This entry is derived from a study of T cell repertoires in cytomegalovirus infection. Overall study results and limits: What dominated the ex vivo response were HLA-C-restricted CMV-specific TCR beta clonotypes.

The chain uses TRBV20-1 and TRBJ2-1, with TRBD2 as a possible D gene (6 bases). This clonotype originated in a human donor in good health (CMV status not recorded). Some clones in this sample may be carry-over from other donors' samples. The sample was CD8+ T cells from PBMCs. CDR3 amino acids: CSARDYWGVGEQFF. The CDR3 DNA sequence: TGCAGTGCTAGAGATTACTGGGGGGTAGGTGAGCAGTTCTTC.